The table lists the clone carrying this T cell receptor beta chain with many counts. TCRdb reprocessed the multiplex PCR reads with MiXCR, giving one entry per CDR3 protein. Of 130,000 or so distinct CDR3 sequences in the sample, roughly 20% were seen once. This CDR3 region has 11 residues. Deletions cut 5 bases from V and 8 bases from J, with 12 bases between. The germline CDR1 and CDR2 sequences are GTSNPN and SVGIG (reference sequence). The data originate from a study of breast tumors, draining lymph nodes, adjacent tissues. Axillary draining lymph nodes of breast cancer patients supplied the node samples.

The chain combines TRBV30 with TRBJ1-2; D uncertain. The sequenced material came from axillary lymph node tissue. The TCR sequence derives from a female donor with breast cancer. Some clones in this sample may be carry-over from other donors' samples. The DNA of the CDR3 is TGTGCCTGGCGGTTAGCCGCGGGCTACACCTTC. Encoded protein: CAWRLAAGYTF.